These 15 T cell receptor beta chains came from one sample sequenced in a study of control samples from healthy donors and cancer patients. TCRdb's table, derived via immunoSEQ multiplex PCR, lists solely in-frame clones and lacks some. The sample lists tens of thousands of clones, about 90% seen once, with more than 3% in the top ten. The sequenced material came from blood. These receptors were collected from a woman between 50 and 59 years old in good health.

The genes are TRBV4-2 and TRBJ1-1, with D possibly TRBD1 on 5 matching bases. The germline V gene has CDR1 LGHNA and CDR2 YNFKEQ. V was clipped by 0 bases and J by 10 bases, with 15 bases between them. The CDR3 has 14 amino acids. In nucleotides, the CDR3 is TGTGCCAGCAGCCAAGACAACCAGGGAGCGGGAGCTTTCTTT. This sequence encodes CASSQDNQGAGAFF.

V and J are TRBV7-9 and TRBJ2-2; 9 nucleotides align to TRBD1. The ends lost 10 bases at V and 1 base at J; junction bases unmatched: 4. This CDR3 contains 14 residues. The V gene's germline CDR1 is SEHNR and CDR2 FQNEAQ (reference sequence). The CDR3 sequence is CATTGQGNTGELFF. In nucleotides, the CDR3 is TGTGCCACCACGGGACAGGGGAACACCGGGGAGCTGTTTTTT.

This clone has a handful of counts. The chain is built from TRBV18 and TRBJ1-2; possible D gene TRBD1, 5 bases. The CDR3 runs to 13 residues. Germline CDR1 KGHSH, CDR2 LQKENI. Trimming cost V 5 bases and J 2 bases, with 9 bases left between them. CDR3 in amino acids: CASSAGGNYGYTF. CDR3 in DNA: TGTGCCAGCTCAGCGGGGGGGAACTATGGCTACACCTTC.

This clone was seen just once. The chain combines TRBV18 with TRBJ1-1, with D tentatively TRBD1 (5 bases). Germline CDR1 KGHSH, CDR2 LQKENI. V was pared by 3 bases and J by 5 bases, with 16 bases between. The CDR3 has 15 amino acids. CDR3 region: CASSPTSWGVTEAFF. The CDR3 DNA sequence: TGTGCCAGCTCACCCACCTCGTGGGGGGTTACTGAAGCTTTCTTT.

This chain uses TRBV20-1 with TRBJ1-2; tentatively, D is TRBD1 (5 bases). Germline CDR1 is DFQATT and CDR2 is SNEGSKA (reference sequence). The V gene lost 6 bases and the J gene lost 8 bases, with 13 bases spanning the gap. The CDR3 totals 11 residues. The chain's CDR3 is CSAAGSEGYTF. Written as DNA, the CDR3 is TGCAGTGCAGCAGGGTCAGAGGGCTACACCTTC.

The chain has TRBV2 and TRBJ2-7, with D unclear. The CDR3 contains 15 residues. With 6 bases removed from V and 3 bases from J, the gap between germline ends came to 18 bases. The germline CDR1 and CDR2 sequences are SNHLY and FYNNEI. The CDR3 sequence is CASRETQVADYEQYF. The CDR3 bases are TGTGCCAGCAGAGAAACACAAGTCGCAGACTACGAGCAGTACTTC.

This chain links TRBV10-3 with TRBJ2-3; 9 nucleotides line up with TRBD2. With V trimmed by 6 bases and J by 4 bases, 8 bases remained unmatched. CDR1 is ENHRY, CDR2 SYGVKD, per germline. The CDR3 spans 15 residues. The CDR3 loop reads CAIRVSGSDADTQYF. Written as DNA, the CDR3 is TGTGCCATCAGGGTTAGCGGGAGTGATGCAGATACGCAGTATTTT.

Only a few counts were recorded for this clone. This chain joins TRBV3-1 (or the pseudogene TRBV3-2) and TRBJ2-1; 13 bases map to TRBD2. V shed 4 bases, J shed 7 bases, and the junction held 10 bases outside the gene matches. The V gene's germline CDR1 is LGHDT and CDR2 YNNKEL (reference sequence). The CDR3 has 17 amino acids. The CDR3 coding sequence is TGTGCCAGCAGCCCACTAGCGGGAGGGAAAGGTGCAAATGAGCAGTTCTTC. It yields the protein CASSPLAGGKGANEQFF.

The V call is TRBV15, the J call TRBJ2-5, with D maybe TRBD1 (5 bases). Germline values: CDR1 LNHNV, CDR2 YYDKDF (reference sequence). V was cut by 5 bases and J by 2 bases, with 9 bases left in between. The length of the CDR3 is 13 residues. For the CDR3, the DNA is TGTGCCACCAGCGTAGGACAACAAGAGACCCAGTACTTC. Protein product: CATSVGQQETQYF.

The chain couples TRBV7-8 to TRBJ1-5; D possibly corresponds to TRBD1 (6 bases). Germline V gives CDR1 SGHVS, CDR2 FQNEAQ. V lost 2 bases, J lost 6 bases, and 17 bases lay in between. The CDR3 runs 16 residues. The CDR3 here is CASSLIPGEVGQPQHF. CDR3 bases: TGTGCCAGCAGCTTAATCCCAGGGGAGGTAGGTCAGCCCCAGCATTTT.

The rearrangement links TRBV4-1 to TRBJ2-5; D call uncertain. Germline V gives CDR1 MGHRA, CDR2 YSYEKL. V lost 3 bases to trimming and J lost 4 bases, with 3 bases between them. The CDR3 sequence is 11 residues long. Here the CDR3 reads CASSHGETQYF. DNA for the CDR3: TGCGCCAGCAGCCATGGAGAGACCCAGTACTTC.

The CDR3 here is CATSRGTEPGNEQFF. For the CDR3, the DNA is TGTGCCACCAGCAGAGGGACAGAGCCAGGCAATGAGCAGTTCTTC. This chain connects TRBV15 to TRBJ2-1; perhaps TRBD1 as D (6 bases). CDR1 is LNHNV, CDR2 YYDKDF, per germline (reference sequence). Trimming took off 1 base at V and 6 bases at J, with 13 bases between the two ends. The CDR3 consists of 15 residues.

CDR3: CASSGQRLETQYF. CDR3 coding DNA: TGCGCCAGCAGTGGGCAGCGGTTAGAGACCCAGTACTTC. The chain couples TRBV10-2 to TRBJ2-5, with D possibly matching TRBD2 (5 bases). Trimming removed 4 bases from V and 4 bases from J, with 10 bases in between. This CDR3 has 13 residues. The germline V gene has CDR1 WSHSY and CDR2 SAAADI.

CDR3 nucleotide sequence: TGTGCCAGCAGCAGCGGACTAGCGGGAGGCCAAGAGACCCAGTACTTC. Protein sequence: CASSSGLAGGQETQYF. The rearrangement links TRBV11-2 to TRBJ2-5, with 14 nucleotides matching TRBD2. The junction had 3 bases not matched to a gene; V was cut back by 5 bases and J by 1 base. Germline V lookup: CDR1 SGHAT, CDR2 FQNNGV. The length of the CDR3 is 16 residues.

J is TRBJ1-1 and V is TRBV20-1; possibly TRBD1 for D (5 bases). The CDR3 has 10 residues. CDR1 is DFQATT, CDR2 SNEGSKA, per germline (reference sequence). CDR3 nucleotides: TGCAGATTGACAGAAAAGGAAGCTTTCTTT. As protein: CRLTEKEAFF.